This T cell receptor beta chain is from a study of cytomegalovirus exposure and HLA in healthy donors. Study background: Earlier, 90 million to 140 million unique TCR beta sequences were recovered from about 170 million T cells by an analysis.

The CDR3 covers 12 residues. Germline CDR1 and CDR2: MNHEY and SVGAGI. Trimming stripped 2 bases from V and 6 bases from J, with 8 bases between. Researchers ran the PCR with 60 Vbeta and 13 Jbeta primers. Methods used by the authors: About 80 million unique TCR beta chains, 9.5 million to 11 million of them shared, were counted by a later analysis. Only in-frame clones appear in the TCRdb table, and some are missing; sequencing was by immunoSEQ multiplex PCR. V, J and clone size derive from that table, while D and trimming were established from the DNA sequence. The top ten hold around 9.7% of the sample, which has 60,000 to 70,000 clones, around 80% seen once.

The genes are TRBV6-5 and TRBJ2-7; D is undetermined. The sequenced material came from PBMCs. This TCR derives from a man aged 40-49 years in good health and CMV-seronegative. CDR3 loop: CASSYGVREQYF. In DNA, the CDR3 is TGTGCCAGCAGTTACGGAGTTCGCGAGCAGTACTTC.